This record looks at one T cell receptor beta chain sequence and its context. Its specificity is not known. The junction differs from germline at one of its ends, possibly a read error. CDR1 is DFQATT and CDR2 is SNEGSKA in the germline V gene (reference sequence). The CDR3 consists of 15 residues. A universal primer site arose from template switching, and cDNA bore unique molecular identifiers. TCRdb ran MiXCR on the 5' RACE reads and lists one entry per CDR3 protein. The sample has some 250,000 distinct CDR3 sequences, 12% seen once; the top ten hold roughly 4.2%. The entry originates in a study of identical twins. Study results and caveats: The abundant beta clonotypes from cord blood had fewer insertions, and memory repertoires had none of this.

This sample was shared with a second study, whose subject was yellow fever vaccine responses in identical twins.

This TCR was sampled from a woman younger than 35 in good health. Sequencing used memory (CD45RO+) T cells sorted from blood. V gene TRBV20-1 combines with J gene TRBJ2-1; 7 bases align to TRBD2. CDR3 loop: CCARDPGLRYNEQFF. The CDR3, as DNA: TGCTGTGCTAGAGATCCGGGACTACGATACAATGAGCAGTTCTTC.